The 2 T cell receptor beta chains given below trace back to one sample, sequenced in a study of cytomegalovirus exposure and HLA in healthy donors (dated 2017 in TCRdb). Library preparation employed the immunoSEQ multiplex PCR assay. For the multiplex PCR, a mixture combining 60 forward primers for TCR Vbeta segments and 13 reverse primers for TCR Jbeta segments was used. TCRdb retrieved this table from immuneACCESS and kept in-frame rearrangements only. Not all clones are present; in checked studies, unresolved V genes account for under half, and no reason is known for the remainder. The sample has 120,000 or so clones on record, 60% to 85% of them singletons. The ten most abundant clones make up roughly 1.3% of the sample. Sequencing was carried out using PBMCs. These receptors all stem from a woman under 40 in good health and CMV-seronegative.

This clone was seen more than once but under ten times. V and J are TRBV4-1 and TRBJ1-2, with D possibly matching TRBD1 (6 bases). Trimming took off 0 bases at V and 1 base at J, with 15 bases between the two ends. Germline lookup yields CDR1 MGHRA and CDR2 YSYEKL. CDR3 length: 17 residues. CDR3 nucleotides: TGCGCCAGCAGCCAAGAACCCGGACAGTTTAATAACTATGGCTACACCTTC. Its protein is CASSQEPGQFNNYGYTF.

The V and J genes are TRBV28 and TRBJ1-1, with D possibly being TRBD1 (5 bases). The CDR3 totals 14 residues. CDR1 is MDHEN, CDR2 SYDVKM, per germline. Between the trimmed V and J ends, which lost 6 bases and 6 bases, there was a span of 17 bases. This CDR3 is CASRSSRDSAEAFF. For the CDR3, the DNA is TGTGCCAGCAGATCAAGCCGGGACTCGGCTGAAGCTTTCTTT.